This T cell receptor beta chain was documented in a study of T cell repertoires in cytomegalovirus infection. One entry per CDR3 protein results from TCRdb running MiXCR on the reads. The sample consists of about 450,000 distinct CDR3 sequences, 25% to 40% of them appearing once. CDR1 and CDR2 (germline): LNHDA, SQIVND (reference sequence). The CDR3 consists of 15 residues. V dropped 6 bases and J dropped 1 base, with 10 bases sitting between them. This clonotype occurred many times. This receptor was identified in a human donor in good health (CMV status not recorded). Some clones in this sample may be carry-over from other donors' samples. What was sequenced was PBMCs. This chain joins TRBV19 and TRBJ2-6; D perhaps matches TRBD1 (6 bases). As DNA, the CDR3 is TGTGCCAGTAGCGAAAGGGGGTCTGGGGCCAACGTCCTGACTTTC. This gives the protein CASSERGSGANVLTF. The whole variable domain, filled in from reference TRBV19 and TRBJ2-6, reads DGGITQSPKYLFRKEGQNVTLSCEQNLNHDAMYWYRQDPGQGLRLIYYSQIVNDFQKGDIAEGYSVSREKKESFPLTVTSAQKNPTAFYLCASSERGSGANVLTFGAGSRLTVL.